Listed here are 21 T cell receptor beta chains from one sample, sequenced in a study of somatic mutations in cytotoxic T cells in rheumatoid arthritis. The table came from immunoSEQ multiplex PCR; TCRdb's copy has only in-frame clones and leaves some out. The sample shows 15,000 to 20,000 clones, about 85% of them seen only once. Sequenced input: CD8+ T cells sorted from blood. These TCRs come from a woman aged 40-49 years with rheumatoid arthritis.

This chain connects TRBV28 to TRBJ1-1; possibly TRBD1 for D (5 bases). The germline V and J ends were trimmed by 2 bases and 1 base, with 11 bases remaining between them. The CDR3 is 15 amino acids. Per germline, CDR1 MDHEN and CDR2 SYDVKM. The CDR3 DNA reads as TGTGCCAGCAGTTTACCTACCGACAGGAACACTGAAGCTTTCTTT. Translating gives CASSLPTDRNTEAFF. Based on the CDR3 plus reference TRBV28 and TRBJ1-1, the full variable domain is DVKVTQSSRYLVKRTGEKVFLECVQDMDHENMFWYRQDPGLGLRLIYFSYDVKMKEKGDIPEGYSVSREKKERFSLILESASTNQTSMYLCASSLPTDRNTEAFFGQGTRLTVV.

The V gene is TRBV19, the J gene TRBJ2-3, with 11 bases aligning to TRBD2. Looked up from germline, CDR1 is LNHDA and CDR2 is SQIVND (reference sequence). This CDR3 is built from 15 residues. The junction had 5 bases not matched to a gene; V was cut back by 5 bases and J by 4 bases. Here the CDR3 DNA reads TGTGCCAGTAGTCTGACTAGCGGGACCCCAGATACGCAGTATTTT. Translation gives CASSLTSGTPDTQYF.

This chain links TRBV10-3 with TRBJ2-2, with D hard to call. Germline-derived CDR1 and CDR2 are ENHRY and SYGVKD. The CDR3 has 14 residues. V was trimmed by 0 bases and J by 5 bases, leaving 7 bases between them. The CDR3 DNA reads TGTGCCATCAGTGAGTCGGCAGGAACCGGGGAGCTGTTTTTT. This codes for CAISESAGTGELFF.

The J gene is TRBJ2-7, the V gene TRBV13; 7 positions agree with TRBD1. The V gene's germline CDR1 is PRHDT and CDR2 FYEKMQ (reference sequence). J lost 0 bases, V lost 5 bases, and 4 bases had no gene match. CDR3 length: 14 residues. The CDR3 loop is CASSRRDSSYEQYF. In DNA, the CDR3 is TGTGCCAGCAGCCGCCGGGACAGCTCCTACGAGCAGTACTTC. The variable domain in full, completed from reference TRBV13 and TRBJ2-7, reads AAGVIQSPRHLIKEKRETATLKCYPIPRHDTVYWYQQGPGQDPQFLISFYEKMQSDKGSIPDRFSAQQFSDYHSELNMSSLELGDSALYFCASSRRDSSYEQYFGPGTRLTVT.

This chain joins TRBV7-9 and TRBJ2-1; no reliable D call. The V gene's germline CDR1 is SEHNR and CDR2 FQNEAQ (reference sequence). This CDR3 is built from 13 residues. V was shortened by 5 bases and J by 7 bases, with 12 bases between the two germline ends. CDR3 region: CASSPAVLNEQFF. CDR3 coding DNA: TGTGCCAGCAGCCCCGCGGTCCTTAATGAGCAGTTCTTC.

The CDR3 region is CASALGRDSYEQYF. DNA for the CDR3: TGCGCCAGCGCTCTAGGCCGGGACTCCTACGAGCAGTACTTC. The V gene is TRBV5-1, the J gene TRBJ2-5; D possibly corresponds to TRBD2 (5 bases). The last part of the DNA fits TRBJ2-7 better; the J call may be wrong. Germline-derived CDR1 and CDR2 are SGHRS and YFSETQ. The CDR3 consists of 14 residues.

The chain recombines TRBV4-1 with TRBJ2-3; 7 bases are a match to TRBD2. This CDR3 region has 15 residues. Germline values: CDR1 MGHRA, CDR2 YSYEKL. Trimming took 1 base from V and 5 from J; bases not matched to a gene: 6. CDR3 amino acids: CASSQAGGTEDTQYF. CDR3 coding DNA: TGCGCCAGCAGCCAAGCGGGGGGTACTGAAGATACGCAGTATTTT.

This clone was counted only a few times. The J gene is TRBJ2-2, the V gene TRBV27; 12 bases line up with TRBD2. CDR1 and CDR2 (germline): MNHEY, SMNVEV (reference sequence). V dropped 8 bases and J dropped 10; count of bases not matched to a gene: 8. The CDR3 consists of 14 residues. CDR3 nucleotide sequence: TGTGCCAGCCGACTAGCGGGGGCCTCCTTGGAGCTGTTTTTT. Translating gives CASRLAGASLELFF.

V is TRBV5-1 and J is TRBJ2-7, with a weak D call TRBD1 (5 bases). The germline V gene encodes CDR1 SGHRS and CDR2 YFSETQ. CDR3 length: 14 residues. Trimming pared 2 bases from V and 2 bases from J, leaving 11 bases between. In DNA form, the CDR3 reads TGCGCCAGCAGCTTAACAGGTAATGCCTACGAGCAGTACTTC. Its translation: CASSLTGNAYEQYF.

The V and J genes are TRBV13 and TRBJ2-1; 12 positions match TRBD2. The CDR3 has 15 amino acids. After removal of 2 bases from V and 6 bases from J, the junction contained 2 bases not matched to a gene. CDR1 is PRHDT and CDR2 is FYEKMQ in the germline V gene (reference sequence). As DNA, the CDR3 is TGTGCCAGCAGCTTACTGACTAGCGGGAGCAATGAGCAGTTCTTC. This gives the protein CASSLLTSGSNEQFF.

This chain uses TRBV11-1 with TRBJ2-1; 13 bases match TRBD2. Germline loops: CDR1 SGHAT, CDR2 FQDESV (reference sequence). Losses at the gene ends were 5 bases for V and 7 bases for J; bases not matched to a gene: 8. The CDR3 runs 16 residues. This CDR3 is CASSPILAGGPNEQFF. The CDR3 nucleotides read TGTGCCAGCAGCCCGATACTAGCGGGGGGGCCTAATGAGCAGTTCTTC.

The CDR3 loop is CASSKGLAAETQYF. The CDR3 DNA follows: TGTGCCAGCAGCAAGGGACTAGCGGCAGAGACCCAGTACTTC. The V gene is TRBV5-6, the J gene TRBJ2-5; 11 nucleotides line up with TRBD2. Germline V gene lookup returns CDR1 SGHDT and CDR2 YYEEEE. The ends lost 4 bases at V and 4 bases at J; junction bases unmatched: 3. The CDR3 spans 14 residues.

The chain is built from TRBV4-2 and TRBJ2-3; 13 bases match TRBD2. The CDR3 sequence is 14 residues long. CDR1 and CDR2 from the germline V gene are LGHNA and YNFKEQ. The V segment lost 4 bases and the J segment 10 bases; nucleotides outside the gene matches: 5. The CDR3 loop is CASSPLAGGVAQYF. CDR3 in DNA: TGTGCCAGCAGCCCACTAGCGGGAGGGGTCGCGCAGTATTTT.

This clone was counted only a few times. This chain joins TRBV9 and TRBJ1-1; D is perhaps TRBD1 (5 bases). Trimming stripped 4 bases from V and 1 base from J, with 14 bases between. Germline CDR1 reads SGDLS; CDR2 reads YYNGEE. This CDR3 is 15 amino acids long. CDR3 coding DNA: TGTGCCAGCAGCCCCGCGTCGGGGGGGAACACTGAAGCTTTCTTT. Encoded protein: CASSPASGGNTEAFF.

In nucleotides, the CDR3 is TGTGCCAGCAGCCCCACGGTTGGTTACGAGCAGTACTTC. Protein sequence: CASSPTVGYEQYF. The chain couples TRBV27 to TRBJ2-7, with D unclear. The CDR3 runs to 13 residues. The germline V gene has CDR1 MNHEY and CDR2 SMNVEV (reference sequence). The V end lost 6 bases, the J end lost 4 bases, and 13 bases lay between the germline ends.

On this clone itself: The sample holds other DNA sequences that translate to the same CDR3. The chain joins TRBV30 to TRBJ2-1, with D uncertain. Germline V gene sequence: CDR1 GTSNPN, CDR2 SVGIG (reference sequence). The V end lost 5 bases, the J end lost 0 bases, and 8 bases lay between the germline ends. The CDR3 runs to 13 residues. The CDR3, as DNA: TGTGCCTGGTCATCTAGCTCCTACAATGAGCAGTTCTTC. As protein: CAWSSSSYNEQFF. The full variable domain, with the rest looked up from reference TRBV30 and TRBJ2-1, is SQTIHQWPATLVQPVGSPLSLECTVEGTSNPNLYWYRQAAGRGLQLLFYSVGIGQISSEVPQNLSASRPQDRQFILSSKKLLLSDSGFYLCAWSSSSYNEQFFGPGTRLTVL.

In its sample, this clone ranks as medium-sized. The chain combines TRBV5-1 with TRBJ2-2, with TRBD1 as a possible D gene (6 bases). CDR3 length: 16 amino acids. V was trimmed by 4 bases and J by 4 bases, leaving 17 bases between them. Germline values: CDR1 SGHRS, CDR2 YFSETQ. The CDR3 sequence: CASSTPDSLITGELFF. The CDR3 bases are TGCGCCAGCAGCACCCCGGACAGCCTTATCACCGGGGAGCTGTTTTTT.

The chain carries TRBV12-5 and TRBJ2-7; TRBD1 matches at 11 bases. The CDR3 sequence is 15 residues long. V gave up 3 bases and J gave up 6 bases; unmatched junction bases: 7. Looked up from germline, CDR1 is LGHNT and CDR2 is FRNRAP. The CDR3 region has the DNA TGTGCTAGTGGTTTCGGTCTGGACAGGGGGCTCGAGCAGTACTTC. Protein: CASGFGLDRGLEQYF.

The chain joins TRBV5-6 to TRBJ2-2; 9 bases map to TRBD2. The CDR3 extends over 18 amino acids. From germline, CDR1 is SGHDT and CDR2 YYEEEE. V dropped 4 bases and J dropped 4; count of bases not matched to a gene: 14. The DNA for the CDR3 is TGTGCCAGCAGCAACGACTCAGGCGGGAGGGCCTCCACCGGGGAGCTGTTTTTT. This gives the protein CASSNDSGGRASTGELFF.

The gene calls are TRBV10-3 and TRBJ2-2, with 9 bases lining up with TRBD2. J gave up 6 bases and V 8 bases, and 16 bases lay outside the gene matches. CDR1 and CDR2 from the germline V gene are ENHRY and SYGVKD. The CDR3 spans 17 residues. CDR3 DNA: TGTGCCATCGGGGTAATCTCTAGCGGGAAATCCCCCGGGGAGCTGTTTTTT. Its protein is CAIGVISSGKSPGELFF.

The chain couples TRBV19 to TRBJ2-5, with D perhaps TRBD1 or TRBD2 (5 bases each). The J call may be wrong; the DNA end is better matched by TRBJ2-7. Germline V gives CDR1 LNHDA, CDR2 SQIVND (reference sequence). This CDR3 has 13 amino acids. The CDR3 DNA reads as TGTGCCAGTAGTATAGTTGGGGGACACGAGCAGTACTTC. Translated, it gives CASSIVGGHEQYF.